This TCR beta chain originates from a study of shared clonotypes between healthy human individuals. Whole-study context: Every donor yielded three CD4 naive, three CD4 memory, two CD8 naive and one CD8 memory plate.

This clone was picked up one time. CD45RO-negative, CCR7-positively selected cells formed the naive CD8 fraction, excluding terminally differentiated effector memory CD45RA+ cells. There were no recent acute infections or vaccinations among the donors, who were healthy HIV-negative adults. Germline V gene sequence: CDR1 WSHSY, CDR2 SAAADI. This CDR3 region has 14 residues. V was shortened by 0 bases and J by 2 bases, with 7 bases between the two germline ends. Repertoires were generated with immunoSEQ multiplex PCR, while TCRdb's copy carries only in-frame clones and drops some. The sample has under 2,000,000 clones; around 96% are singletons.

This TCR derives from a man between 18 and 35 years old in good health. The specimen was naive CD8+ T cells sorted from blood. This chain links TRBV10-2 with TRBJ2-5; D unresolved. The CDR3 DNA reads as TGCGCCAGCAGTGAGTCGAACCTACAAGAGACCCAGTACTTC. This translates into CASSESNLQETQYF.